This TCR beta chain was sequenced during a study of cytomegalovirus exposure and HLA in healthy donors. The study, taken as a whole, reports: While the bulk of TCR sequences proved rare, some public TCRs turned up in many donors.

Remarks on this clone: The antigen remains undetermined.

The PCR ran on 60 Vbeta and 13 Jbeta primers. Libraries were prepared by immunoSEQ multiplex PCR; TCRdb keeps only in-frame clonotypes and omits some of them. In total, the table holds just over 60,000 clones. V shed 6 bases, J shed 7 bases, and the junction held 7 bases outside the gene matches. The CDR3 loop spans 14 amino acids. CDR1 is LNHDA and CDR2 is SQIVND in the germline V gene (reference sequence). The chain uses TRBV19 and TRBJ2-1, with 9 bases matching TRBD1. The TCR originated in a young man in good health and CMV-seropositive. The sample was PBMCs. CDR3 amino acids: CASSWTGVGNEQFF. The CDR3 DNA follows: TGTGCCAGTAGCTGGACAGGGGTGGGGAATGAGCAGTTCTTC.